The source of this T cell receptor (beta chain) is a study of blood T cell repertoires in COVID-19. Study in general: Samples taken during acute and convalescent COVID-19 were collected in the United States, Italy and Spain. The cDNA or gDNA used as material had been derived from T cells, B-cell-depleted T cells, or PBMCs.

Sequencing was performed with immunoSEQ multiplex PCR; in TCRdb, only in-frame clones are kept and a portion is missing. The sample gives 400,000 to 550,000 clones, 70% to 90% of which show up once; about 2% is in the top ten. Germline values: CDR1 PRHDT, CDR2 FYEKMQ (reference sequence). The CDR3 has 12 residues. The V end lost 5 bases, the J end lost 2 bases, and 6 bases lay between the germline ends. This TCR was recovered from a woman aged 18-29 years with acute COVID-19. The V gene is TRBV13, the J gene TRBJ1-1, with D hard to call. The sample comprised PBMCs or T cells enriched from blood (not recorded which). The CDR3: CASSQSNTEAFF. The CDR3 nucleotides read TGTGCCAGCAGCCAATCCAACACTGAAGCTTTCTTT.